The clone carrying this TCR beta chain was found once. This entry comes from a study of blood T cell repertoires in COVID-19. Study overall: Samples of COVID-19 (acute and convalescent) were obtained from the United States, Italy and Spain. T cells, B-cell-depleted T cells, or PBMCs supplied cDNA or gDNA.

Authors' analysis steps: Cell counts per sample came from amplifying reference gene primers. Measured with immunoSEQ multiplex PCR; TCRdb has only the in-frame clones, and not every one. Clone size and V and J calls were adopted from that table, with D and trimming inferred from the DNA. The sample shows under 200,000 clones, over 80% of them seen only once. The CDR3 contains 13 residues. The germline V and J ends were trimmed by 6 bases and 5 bases, with 13 bases remaining between them. A COVID-19 case was met by exposed participants within 2 weeks before study entry. Specimen: PBMCs or T cells enriched from blood (not recorded which). This TCR was recovered from a woman aged 30 to 39 who had been exposed to COVID-19. The chain couples TRBV12-3 or TRBV12-4 to TRBJ1-1, with D possibly being TRBD1 (5 bases). The CDR3 region is CASRSGLGTEAFF. CDR3 sequence (DNA): TGTGCCAGCAGATCAGGGTTAGGAACTGAAGCTTTCTTT.